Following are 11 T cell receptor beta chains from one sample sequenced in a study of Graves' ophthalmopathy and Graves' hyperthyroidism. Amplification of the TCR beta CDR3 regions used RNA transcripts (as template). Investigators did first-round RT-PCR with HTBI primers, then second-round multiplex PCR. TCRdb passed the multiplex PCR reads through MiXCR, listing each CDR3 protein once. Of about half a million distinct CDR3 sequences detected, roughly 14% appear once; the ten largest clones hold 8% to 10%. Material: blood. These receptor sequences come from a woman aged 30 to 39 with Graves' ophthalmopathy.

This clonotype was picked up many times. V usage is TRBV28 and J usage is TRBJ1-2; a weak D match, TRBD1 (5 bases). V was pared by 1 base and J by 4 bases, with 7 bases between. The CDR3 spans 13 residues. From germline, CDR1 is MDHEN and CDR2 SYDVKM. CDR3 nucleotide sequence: TGTGCCAGCAGTTTATTGGGGGGCTATGGCTACACCTTC. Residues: CASSLLGGYGYTF.

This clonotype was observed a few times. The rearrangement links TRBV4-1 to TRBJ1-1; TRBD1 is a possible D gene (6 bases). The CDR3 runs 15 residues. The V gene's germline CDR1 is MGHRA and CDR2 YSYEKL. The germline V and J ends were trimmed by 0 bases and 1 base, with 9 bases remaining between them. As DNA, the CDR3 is TGCGCCAGCAGCCAAGATCAGGGGCCGAACACTGAAGCTTTCTTT. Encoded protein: CASSQDQGPNTEAFF.

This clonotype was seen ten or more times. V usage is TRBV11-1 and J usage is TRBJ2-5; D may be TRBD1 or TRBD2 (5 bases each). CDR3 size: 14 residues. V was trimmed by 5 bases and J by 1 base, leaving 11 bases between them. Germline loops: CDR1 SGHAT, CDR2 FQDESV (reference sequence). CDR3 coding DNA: TGTGCCAGCAGCAAACCGGGACCCCAAGAGACCCAGTACTTC. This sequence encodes CASSKPGPQETQYF.

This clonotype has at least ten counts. The CDR3 coding sequence is TGTGCCAGCAGTACAGGGGCGAACTATGGCTACACCTTC. This codes for CASSTGANYGYTF. This chain uses TRBV12-3 or TRBV12-4 with TRBJ1-2; 7 bases are a match to TRBD1. Trimming at V came to 5 bases and at J to 2 bases, leaving 2 bases not matched to a gene. CDR3 size: 13 residues.

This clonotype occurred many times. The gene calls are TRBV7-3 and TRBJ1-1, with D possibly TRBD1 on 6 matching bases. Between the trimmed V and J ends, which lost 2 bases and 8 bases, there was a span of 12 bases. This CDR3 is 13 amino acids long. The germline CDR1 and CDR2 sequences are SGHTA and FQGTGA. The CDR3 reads CASSLVGQTEAFF. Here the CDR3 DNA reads TGTGCCAGCAGCTTAGTTGGACAGACCGAAGCTTTCTTT.

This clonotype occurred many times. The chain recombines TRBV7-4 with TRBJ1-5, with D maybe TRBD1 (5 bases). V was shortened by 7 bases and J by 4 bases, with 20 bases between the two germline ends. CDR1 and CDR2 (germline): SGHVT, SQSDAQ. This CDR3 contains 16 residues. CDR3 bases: TGTGCCAGCAAACCGGGACTGATCTTTCCTAATCAGCCCCAGCATTTT. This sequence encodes CASKPGLIFPNQPQHF.

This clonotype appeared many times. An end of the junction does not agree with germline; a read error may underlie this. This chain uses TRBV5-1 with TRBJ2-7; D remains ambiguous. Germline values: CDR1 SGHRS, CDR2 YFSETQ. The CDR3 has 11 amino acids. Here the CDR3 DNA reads TGTGCCAGCAGTTCCCATTACGAGCAGTACTTC. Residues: CASSSHYEQYF. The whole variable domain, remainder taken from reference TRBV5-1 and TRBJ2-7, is KAGVTQTPRYLIKTRGQQVTLSCSPISGHRSVSWYQQTPGQGLQFLFEYFSETQRNKGNFPGRFSGRQFSNSRSEMNVSTLELGDSALYLCASSSHYEQYFGPGTRLTVT.

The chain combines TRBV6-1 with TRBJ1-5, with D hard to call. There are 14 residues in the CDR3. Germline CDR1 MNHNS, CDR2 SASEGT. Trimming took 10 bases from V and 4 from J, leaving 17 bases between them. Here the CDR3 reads CAIQFRTGNQPQHF. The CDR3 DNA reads TGTGCCATCCAATTCCGGACGGGGAATCAGCCCCAGCATTTT.

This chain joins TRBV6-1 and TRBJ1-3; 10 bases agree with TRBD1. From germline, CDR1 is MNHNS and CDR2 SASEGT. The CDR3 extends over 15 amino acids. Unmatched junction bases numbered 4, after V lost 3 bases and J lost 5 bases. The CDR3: CASSEGQGYRNTIYF. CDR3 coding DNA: TGTGCCAGCAGTGAGGGACAGGGGTATAGAAACACCATATATTTT.

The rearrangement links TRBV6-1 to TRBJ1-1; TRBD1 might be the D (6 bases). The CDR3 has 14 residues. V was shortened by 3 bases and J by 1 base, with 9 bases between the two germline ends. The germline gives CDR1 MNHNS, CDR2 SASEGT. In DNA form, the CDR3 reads TGTGCCAGCAGTGATGGGGGCAGGAACACTGAAGCTTTCTTT. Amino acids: CASSDGGRNTEAFF.

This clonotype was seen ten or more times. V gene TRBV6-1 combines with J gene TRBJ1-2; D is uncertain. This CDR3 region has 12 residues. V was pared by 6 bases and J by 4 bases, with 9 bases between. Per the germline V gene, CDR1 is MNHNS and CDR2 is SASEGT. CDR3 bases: TGTGCCAGCAGGACCCCTTTCTATGGCTACACCTTC. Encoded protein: CASRTPFYGYTF.